This T cell receptor beta chain was observed in a study of preoperative IRX-2 immunotherapy in early breast cancer. The germline V gene encodes CDR1 KGHSH and CDR2 LQKENI. Trimming took off 2 bases at V and 0 bases at J, with 9 bases between the two ends. CDR3 length: 15 amino acids. Method: immunoSEQ multiplex PCR; TCRdb's copy keeps in-frame clones and lacks some. Of 35,000 to 40,000 clones listed, 65% to 90% are singletons. Sample treatment: preoperative locoregional IRX-2 cytokine immunotherapy. Samples came from a phase Ib trial of preoperative locoregional IRX-2 cytokine immunotherapy. The receptor was isolated from a human donor with breast cancer. V usage is TRBV18 and J usage is TRBJ2-3; D not resolved. The starting material was lymph node tissue, obtained after IRX-2 immunotherapy. In DNA form, the CDR3 reads TGTGCCAGCTCACCAGGTGTTGACAGCACAGATACGCAGTATTTT. Translating it yields CASSPGVDSTDTQYF.